Listed below are T cell receptor beta chains from one sample, sequenced in a study of shared clonotypes between healthy human individuals. TCRdb's table, derived via immunoSEQ multiplex PCR, lists solely in-frame clones and lacks some. The sample lists under 600,000 clones; about 80% were seen once. Sequencing input: PBMCs. The receptors originated from a woman aged 40 to 55 in good health. Some clones in this sample may be carry-over from other donors' samples. CDR3s include the opening cysteine and the closing phenylalanine or tryptophan. The D gene is left open where the match is weak. Rows give clone size only sometimes, using once, few, many, or a class for an expanded clone.

D	V	size	J	CDR3	DNA
.	TRBV19	.	TRBJ2-3	CASSIGSLSTDTQYF	TGTGCCAGTAGTATCGGCAGTCTTAGCACAGATACGCAGTATTTT
.	TRBV27	.	TRBJ2-7	CASSLSIRGEQYF	TGTGCCAGCAGTTTATCGATACGGGGCGAGCAGTACTTC
TRBD2	TRBV5-4	few	TRBJ2-1	CASSSGSGVRRGNEQFF	TGTGCCAGCAGCTCGGGCAGCGGGGTTCGGAGGGGCAATGAGCAGTTCTTC
.	TRBV6-6	once	TRBJ1-5	CASIDSLNNQPQHF	TGTGCCAGCATCGACAGTTTGAACAATCAGCCCCAGCATTTT
.	TRBV5-5	.	TRBJ1-3	CASSLVGNTIYF	TGTGCCAGCAGCTTGGTCGGAAACACCATATATTTT
.	TRBV15	.	TRBJ1-2	CATSKEGRYGYTF	TGTGCCACCAGCAAGGAGGGTCGCTATGGCTACACCTTC
.	TRBV5-5	.	TRBJ1-3	CASSLVSGNTIYF	TGTGCCAGCAGCTTAGTTTCTGGAAACACCATATATTTT
.	TRBV30	many	TRBJ1-1	CASRHPQNTEAFF	TGTGCCTCAAGACACCCCCAGAACACTGAAGCTTTCTTT
TRBD1	TRBV5-1	.	TRBJ1-6	CASSIGQGAGVGSPLHF	TGCGCCAGCAGTATTGGACAGGGGGCCGGCGTAGGTTCACCCCTCCACTTT
.	TRBV10-2	.	TRBJ2-5	CASSVSLEETQYF	TGCGCCAGCAGTGTTTCTCTGGAAGAGACCCAGTACTTC
TRBD1	TRBV10-3	.	TRBJ1-1	CATETGRDTEAFF	TGTGCCACCGAGACAGGGAGGGACACTGAAGCTTTCTTT
.	TRBV5-6	.	TRBJ1-1	CASSLIGAEAFF	TGTGCCAGCAGCTTGATTGGCGCTGAAGCTTTCTTT
.	TRBV15	.	TRBJ1-1	CATSRDSTNTEAFF	TGTGCCACCAGCAGAGATTCAACGAACACTGAAGCTTTCTTT
.	TRBV7-2	once	TRBJ2-7	CASLGPGYEQYF	TGTGCCAGCCTTGGGCCCGGGTACGAGCAGTACTTC
.	TRBV19	.	TRBJ2-4	CASNGAWAKNIQYF	TGTGCCAGTAACGGCGCGTGGGCCAAAAACATTCAGTACTTC
.	TRBV11-2	.	TRBJ2-5	CASSLDTGPQETQYF	TGTGCCAGCAGCTTAGACACTGGGCCCCAAGAGACCCAGTACTTC
.	TRBV7-2	.	TRBJ2-7	CASSLRGDGYEQYF	TGTGCCAGCAGCTTACGTGGCGACGGCTACGAGCAGTACTTC
.	TRBV2	.	TRBJ1-2	CASSEAQGTGYTF	TGTGCCAGCAGTGAAGCACAAGGGACCGGCTACACCTTC
.	TRBV11-3	.	TRBJ2-3	CASSLAGSTDTQYF	TGTGCCAGCAGCTTGGCGGGATCCACAGATACGCAGTATTTT
TRBD2	TRBV30	.	TRBJ2-3	CAWSVTSGHTDTQYF	TGTGCCTGGAGTGTGACTAGCGGGCACACAGATACGCAGTATTTT
TRBD1	TRBV19	.	TRBJ2-6	CASSTGQGGSGANVLTF	TGTGCCAGTAGTACGGGACAGGGAGGTTCTGGGGCCAACGTCCTGACTTTC
.	TRBV6-1	few	TRBJ2-1	CASSEVAVRNNEQFF	TGTGCCAGCAGTGAAGTGGCAGTAAGAAACAATGAGCAGTTCTTC
.	TRBV11-3	.	TRBJ2-1	CASSLGRDPSYNEQFF	TGTGCCAGCAGCTTAGGGCGGGACCCCTCCTACAATGAGCAGTTCTTC
.	TRBV9	few	TRBJ2-1	CASSVEVARGNEQFF	TGTGCCAGCAGCGTAGAGGTGGCACGTGGCAATGAGCAGTTCTTC
TRBD1	TRBV29-1	.	TRBJ1-2	CSGDRGSVYGYTF	TGCAGCGGCGACAGGGGGTCTGTCTATGGCTACACCTTC
TRBD2	TRBV7-3	once	TRBJ2-3	CASSPSAGESTDTQYF	TGTGCCAGCAGCCCCTCGGCGGGAGAGAGCACAGATACGCAGTATTTT
TRBD1	TRBV2	.	TRBJ2-1	CASSEGTGSANEQFF	TGTGCCAGCAGTGAGGGGACAGGATCGGCCAATGAGCAGTTCTTC
.	TRBV5-1	.	TRBJ2-3	CASSLVSGFTDTQYF	TGCGCCAGCAGCTTGGTAAGCGGATTCACAGATACGCAGTATTTT
.	TRBV29-1	.	TRBJ2-7	CSVGGSPLKGTYEQYF	TGCAGCGTTGGCGGTTCACCCCTAAAAGGGACCTACGAGCAGTACTTC
.	TRBV2	few	TRBJ1-1	CASAGRQNTEAFF	TGTGCCAGCGCGGGACGTCAGAACACTGAAGCTTTCTTT
.	TRBV14	few	TRBJ1-1	CASSLTGWTEAFF	TGTGCCAGCAGTCTTACAGGGTGGACTGAAGCTTTCTTT
.	TRBV2	.	TRBJ2-5	CASSEGGAGSQETQYF	TGTGCCAGCAGTGAGGGGGGAGCGGGCAGCCAAGAGACCCAGTACTTC
.	TRBV4-3	.	TRBJ1-6	CASSPAHLNSPLHF	TGCGCCAGCAGCCCCGCACACTTGAATTCACCCCTCCACTTT
TRBD2	TRBV29-1	.	TRBJ2-3	CSVVPSGRGTDTQYF	TGCAGCGTTGTCCCTAGCGGGAGGGGGACAGATACGCAGTATTTT
.	TRBV29-1	.	TRBJ1-1	CSVTVGSDAEAFF	TGCAGCGTCACAGTAGGGTCAGACGCTGAAGCTTTCTTT
.	TRBV5-6	.	TRBJ2-3	CASSLDRSPLDTQYF	TGTGCCAGCAGCTTGGACCGCTCTCCCTTAGATACGCAGTATTTT
.	TRBV2	.	TRBJ2-5	CASSEARQGGETQYF	TGTGCCAGCAGTGAAGCCCGGCAGGGGGGAGAGACCCAGTACTTC
.	TRBV5-8	.	TRBJ2-7	CASSLVGSGSYEQYF	TGTGCCAGCAGCTTGGTTGGTAGCGGCTCCTACGAGCAGTACTTC
.	TRBV7-8	.	TRBJ1-5	CASSLEGGPQHF	TGTGCCAGCAGCTTAGAGGGAGGGCCCCAGCATTTT
TRBD2	TRBV28	once	TRBJ2-7	CASSGRAAANEQYF	TGTGCCAGCAGCGGGAGGGCCGCCGCCAACGAGCAGTACTTC
.	TRBV27	few	TRBJ1-6	CASNGAGYNSPLHF	TGTGCCAGCAATGGAGCCGGCTATAATTCACCCCTCCACTTT
TRBD1	TRBV14	.	TRBJ2-2	CASSLTGDPNTGELFF	TGTGCCAGCAGCCTTACAGGGGATCCGAACACCGGGGAGCTGTTTTTT
.	TRBV9	.	TRBJ2-3	CASSVTSKSQFGDRWTDTQYF	TGTGCCAGCAGCGTGACCTCCAAATCCCAATTCGGGGATAGGTGGACAGATACGCAGTATTTT
TRBD1	TRBV14	.	TRBJ1-1	CASSFTGGAGAFF	TGTGCCAGCAGCTTTACAGGGGGCGCGGGGGCTTTCTTT
TRBD1	TRBV7-9	.	TRBJ2-3	CASSLVSWGGQGTNTQYF	TGTGCCAGCAGCTTAGTGAGCTGGGGGGGACAGGGGACCAATACGCAGTATTTT
.	TRBV7-9	.	TRBJ1-1	CASSLSENTEAFF	TGTGCCAGCAGCTTGTCAGAGAACACTGAAGCTTTCTTC
TRBD1	TRBV29-1	.	TRBJ2-3	CSVAQGAGTDTQYF	TGCAGCGTTGCACAGGGGGCTGGCACAGATACGCAGTATTTT
.	TRBV7-8	few	TRBJ1-1	CASSKDRSWNTEAFF	TGTGCCAGCAGCAAAGACAGGAGCTGGAACACTGAAGCTTTCTTT
.	TRBV7-2	.	TRBJ2-4	CASSPSRSLAKNIQYF	TGTGCCAGCAGCCCCTCTAGGTCCTTAGCCAAAAACATTCAGTACTTC
.	TRBV19	.	TRBJ2-3	CASSITAADTQYF	TGTGCCAGTAGTATCACAGCAGCAGATACGCAGTATTTT
.	TRBV28	.	TRBJ2-7	CASSFWDGSYEQYF	TGTGCCAGCAGTTTTTGGGACGGATCCTACGAGCAGTACTTC
.	TRBV11-3	.	TRBJ2-1	CASSLNSGAYNEQFF	TGTGCCAGCAGCTTAAACAGCGGAGCTTACAATGAGCAGTTCTTC
.	TRBV18	.	TRBJ2-5	CASSPALTQETQYF	TGTGCCAGCTCACCGGCCCTAACACAAGAGACCCAGTACTTC
.	TRBV27	.	TRBJ2-5	CASSFARETQYF	TGTGCCAGCAGTTTTGCGCGGGAGACCCAGTACTTC
TRBD1	TRBV7-2	few	TRBJ1-1	CASSLAPGQGYTEAFF	TGTGCCAGCAGCTTAGCACCGGGACAGGGATACACTGAAGCTTTCTTT
TRBD1	TRBV5-4	.	TRBJ2-6	CASGLGQGVSSGANVLTF	TGTGCCAGCGGCCTGGGACAGGGAGTGTCCTCTGGGGCCAACGTCCTGACTTTC
.	TRBV2	.	TRBJ2-2	CASSGDSNTGELFF	TGTGCCAGCAGTGGCGACAGCAACACCGGGGAGCTGTTTTTT
TRBD1	TRBV28	.	TRBJ1-5	CASSLRGQGHQPQHF	TGTGCCAGCAGTTTACGAGGACAGGGGCATCAGCCCCAGCATTTT